The present entry profiles one TCR beta chain with its context. Its antigen is as yet unknown. Clones were read by immunoSEQ multiplex PCR, and TCRdb kept only the in-frame ones, dropping some. This sample has 150,000 or so clones, with 70% to 90% found just once. The CDR3 has 15 residues. CDR1 and CDR2 from the germline V gene are SQVTM and ANQGSEA. V was shortened by 6 bases and J by 1 base, with 13 bases between the two germline ends. These data are taken from a study of radiation and T cells in renal cell carcinoma. Background on the study: Nephrectomy followed 15 Gy stereotactic body radiation by 4 weeks.

General observations from the study: Baseline intratumoral clonotype presence is unknown without pretreatment biopsies. From baseline, blood top tumor clonotypes peaked at 2 weeks post-radiation.

The time point is: baseline pretreatment blood. Treatment meaning: 15 Gy SBRT to primary tumor, nephrectomy 4 weeks later. Blood was sampled at baseline, 2 weeks and 4 weeks after SBRT. The rearrangement joins TRBV29-1 to TRBJ2-6; maybe TRBD2 (6 bases). The sample was blood, taken from a patient whose treatment included radiotherapy and nephrectomy. The source is a woman aged 45-59 years with renal cell carcinoma. The DNA of the CDR3 is TGCAGCGTCCACGGGGCGGGGTCTGGGGCCAACGTCCTGACTTTC. This gives the protein CSVHGAGSGANVLTF. Looking up the rest from reference TRBV29-1 and TRBJ2-6 gives the full variable domain: SAVISQKPSRDICQRGTSLTIQCQVDSQVTMMFWYRQQPGQSLTLIATANQGSEATYESGFVIDKFPISRPNLTFSTLTVSNMSPEDSSIYLCSVHGAGSGANVLTFGAGSRLTVL.